Below are 20 T cell receptor beta chains sequenced from a single sample in a study of T-cell memory formation after mild COVID-19. TCRdb re-called the 5' RACE reads through MiXCR, storing one row per CDR3 protein. The sample lists about 560,000 distinct CDR3 sequences, 15% to 20% occurring once. The material sequenced was PBMCs or a T cell subset sorted from them (not recorded which). The receptor source for this set is an adult woman who had mild COVID-19 (a few samples of this study predate the infection). Cell type and time point are not known.

This clonotype was seen only a few times. V and J are TRBV9 and TRBJ1-1; tentatively, D is TRBD1 (5 bases). Germline lookup yields CDR1 SGDLS and CDR2 YYNGEE. The CDR3 length is 15 residues. The V and J ends lost 3 bases and 3 bases respectively, with 15 bases between them. CDR3 nucleotides: TGTGCCAGCAGCGACCCCCCAGGGTATGACACTGAAGCTTTCTTT. The encoded protein is CASSDPPGYDTEAFF.

This clonotype was seen repeatedly, ten times or more. The genes are TRBV7-2 and TRBJ2-7, with D unclear. The CDR3 covers 12 residues. The germline V gene has CDR1 SGHTA and CDR2 FQGNSA. Trimming stripped 5 bases from V and 3 bases from J, with 8 bases between. CDR3 DNA: TGTGCCAGCAGCATAGATGACTACGAGCAGTACTTC. It translates to CASSIDDYEQYF.

This clonotype appeared a few times. The chain couples TRBV5-6 to TRBJ1-1; D might be TRBD1 (5 bases). From germline, CDR1 is SGHDT and CDR2 YYEEEE. The ends were cut back, 4 bases at V and 6 bases at J, with 10 bases in the middle. CDR3 size: 12 residues. CDR3 residues: CASSHSGAEAFF. The DNA of the CDR3 is TGTGCCAGCAGCCACTCGGGGGCTGAAGCTTTCTTT.

This chain joins TRBV9 and TRBJ2-7, with no clear D. V was cut by 0 bases and J by 4 bases, with 17 bases left in between. The germline CDR1 and CDR2 sequences are SGDLS and YYNGEE. CDR3 size: 16 residues. The CDR3 here is CASSVAGSLGEYEQYF. The CDR3 DNA reads TGTGCCAGCAGCGTAGCAGGTAGTCTCGGAGAGTACGAGCAGTACTTC. Based on the CDR3 plus reference TRBV9 and TRBJ2-7, the full variable domain is DSGVTQTPKHLITATGQRVTLRCSPRSGDLSVYWYQQSLDQGLQFLIQYYNGEERAKGNILERFSAQQFPDLHSELNLSSLELGDSALYFCASSVAGSLGEYEQYFGPGTRLTVT.

This clonotype has just a few counts. The genes are TRBV15 and TRBJ2-5, with D possibly matching TRBD2 (5 bases). Germline lookup yields CDR1 LNHNV and CDR2 YYDKDF (reference sequence). The CDR3 sequence is 15 residues long. V gave up 3 bases and J gave up 7 bases, with 18 bases separating them. The DNA for the CDR3 is TGTGCCACCAGCAGTCTTCAAACGCGCCGGGGGACCCAGTACTTC. Its protein is CATSSLQTRRGTQYF. Full variable domain (missing parts from reference TRBV15 and TRBJ2-5): DAMVIQNPRYQVTQFGKPVTLSCSQTLNHNVMYWYQQKSSQAPKLLFHYYDKDFNNEADTPDNFQSRRPNTSFCFLDIRSPGLGDTAMYLCATSSLQTRRGTQYFGPGTRLLVL.

This clonotype is classed as medium-sized. The gene calls are TRBV4-3 and TRBJ2-1, with 8 bases that match TRBD2. The CDR3 consists of 17 residues. Germline loops: CDR1 LGHNA, CDR2 YSLEER. The V and J ends lost 0 bases and 4 bases, in that order; junction bases with no gene match: 8. CDR3 sequence: CASSQDHETSAYNEQFF. In DNA form, the CDR3 reads TGCGCCAGCAGCCAAGATCATGAGACTAGCGCGTACAATGAGCAGTTCTTC.

V and J are TRBV5-6 and TRBJ1-1; D is unresolved. This CDR3 has 13 amino acids. Trimming cost V 0 bases and J 4 bases, with 7 bases left between them. CDR1 and CDR2 (germline): SGHDT, YYEEEE. The CDR3 DNA sequence: TGTGCCAGCAGCTTGGCGAGGGCCACTGAAGCTTTCTTT. It translates to CASSLARATEAFF.

J is TRBJ2-3 and V is TRBV6-5; 7 nucleotides agree with TRBD2. In germline, CDR1 is MNHEY, CDR2 SVGAGI. Trimming at V came to 4 bases and at J to 11 bases, leaving 9 bases not matched to a gene. The CDR3 loop spans 13 amino acids. CDR3 sequence reads: CASSSQAGGEQYF. The CDR3 bases are TGTGCCAGCAGTTCCCAAGCTGGGGGGGAGCAGTATTTT.

The chain has TRBV12-3 or TRBV12-4 and TRBJ1-1; D is uncertain. The CDR3 is made up of 13 amino acids. V was clipped by 3 bases and J by 4 bases, with 9 bases between them. CDR3 nucleotide sequence: TGTGCCAGCAGTTTCTCTCGTAGCACTGAAGCTTTCTTT. Translation: CASSFSRSTEAFF.

The chain uses TRBV11-2 and TRBJ1-2, with D maybe TRBD1 (6 bases). V gave up 8 bases and J gave up 2 bases, with 12 bases separating them. This CDR3 comprises 13 residues. Germline values: CDR1 SGHAT, CDR2 FQNNGV. The CDR3 nucleotides read TGTGCCAGCCGAGGGGGGAAAAACTATGGCTACACCTTC. This encodes CASRGGKNYGYTF.

V usage is TRBV19 and J usage is TRBJ2-2; 7 bases match TRBD1. V lost 4 bases, J lost 2 bases, and 1 base stayed unmatched. CDR1 is LNHDA, CDR2 SQIVND, per germline (reference sequence). This CDR3 contains 14 residues. CDR3 residues: CASSNRGNTGELFF. CDR3 nucleotide sequence: TGTGCCAGTAGTAACAGGGGTAACACCGGGGAGCTGTTTTTT.

This clonotype was recorded a few times. The rearrangement joins TRBV12-3 or TRBV12-4 to TRBJ1-1, with a weak D call TRBD1 (6 bases). Trimming took 5 bases from V and 3 from J, leaving 10 bases between them. This CDR3 contains 13 residues. The DNA for the CDR3 is TGTGCCAGCAGTACAGGGACTCACACTGAAGCTTTCTTT. Translating gives CASSTGTHTEAFF.

This clonotype was counted only a few times. The V call is TRBV12-3 or TRBV12-4, the J call TRBJ2-1; 11 bases are shared with TRBD2. The CDR3 has 15 residues. Losses at the gene ends were 8 bases for V and 0 bases for J; bases not matched to a gene: 3. For the CDR3, the DNA is TGTGCCAGCGCAACTAGCGGGAGCTCCTACAATGAGCAGTTCTTC. Amino acid sequence: CASATSGSSYNEQFF.

CDR3 region: CASSPPRKLAGEQFF. CDR3 in DNA: TGTGCCAGCAGCCCCCCCCGGAAGTTGGCGGGTGAGCAGTTCTTC. This chain uses TRBV13 with TRBJ2-1; weak D call: TRBD2 (5 bases). This CDR3 spans 15 amino acids. Germline CDR1 and CDR2: PRHDT and FYEKMQ (reference sequence). V lost 5 bases, J lost 9 bases, and 20 bases lay in between.

At least ten counts were recorded for this clonotype. J is TRBJ2-3 and V is TRBV5-8; D unclear. The CDR3 totals 13 residues. CDR1 is SGHTS, CDR2 YDEGEE, per germline. V lost 0 bases to trimming and J lost 4 bases, with 6 bases between them. The CDR3 DNA reads as TGTGCCAGCAGCTTGGTTGCCCCAGATACGCAGTATTTT. This encodes CASSLVAPDTQYF. The entire variable domain, with the rest obtained from reference TRBV5-8 and TRBJ2-3, is as follows: EAGVTQSPTHLIKTRGQQATLRCSPISGHTSVYWYQQALGLGLQFLLWYDEGEERNRGNFPPRFSGRQFPNYSSELNVNALELEDSALYLCASSLVAPDTQYFGPGTRLTVL.

At least ten counts were recorded for this clonotype. The chain uses TRBV6-1 and TRBJ1-1; a weak D match, TRBD1 (6 bases). CDR1 and CDR2 (germline): MNHNS, SASEGT. The V gene lost 6 bases and the J gene lost 10 bases, with 15 bases spanning the gap. There are 12 residues in the CDR3. The CDR3 nucleotides read TGTGCCAGCAGAGCAAACAGGGATCGAGCTTTCTTT. Protein sequence: CASRANRDRAFF.

There are a few counts of this clonotype. The rearrangement links TRBV14 to TRBJ2-1; TRBD1 matches at 9 bases. Unmatched junction bases numbered 10, after V lost 2 bases and J lost 5 bases. CDR3 length: 17 residues. CDR1 is SGHDN and CDR2 is FVKESK in the germline V gene. CDR3 sequence reads: CASSQHGGTGIDNEQFF. CDR3 in DNA: TGTGCCAGCAGCCAACACGGTGGGACAGGGATAGACAATGAGCAGTTCTTC.

The gene calls are TRBV12-3 or TRBV12-4 and TRBJ1-6; D perhaps matches TRBD1 (5 bases). Trimming took off 2 bases at V and 5 bases at J, with 16 bases between the two ends. The CDR3 totals 17 residues. The CDR3: CASSLLPAGRDNSPLHF. CDR3 coding DNA: TGTGCCAGCAGTTTACTCCCTGCAGGGCGGGATAATTCACCCCTCCACTTT.

This clonotype turned up a few times. This chain connects TRBV9 to TRBJ2-1, with TRBD2 as a possible D gene (7 bases). Trimming pared 4 bases from V and 6 bases from J, leaving 17 bases between. The CDR3 runs 15 residues. The germline gives CDR1 SGDLS, CDR2 YYNGEE. DNA for the CDR3: TGTGCCAGCAGCCGCGAGGCGGGGGCCCTCAATGAGCAGTTCTTC. Its protein product is CASSREAGALNEQFF. Supplemented by reference TRBV9 and TRBJ2-1, the full variable domain reads DSGVTQTPKHLITATGQRVTLRCSPRSGDLSVYWYQQSLDQGLQFLIQYYNGEERAKGNILERFSAQQFPDLHSELNLSSLELGDSALYFCASSREAGALNEQFFGPGTRLTVL.

The chain is built from TRBV11-1 and TRBJ2-2; 7 bases fit TRBD1. The germline V gene has CDR1 SGHAT and CDR2 FQDESV (reference sequence). After removal of 1 base from V and 7 bases from J, the junction contained 6 bases not matched to a gene. The CDR3 runs 15 residues. The chain's CDR3 is CASSLEGGLGGELFF. The CDR3 DNA follows: TGTGCCAGCAGCTTAGAAGGGGGCCTCGGCGGGGAGCTGTTTTTT.